This TCR beta chain originates from a study of T cell changes during pregnancy in multiple sclerosis. Repertoires were generated with immunoSEQ multiplex PCR, while TCRdb's copy carries only in-frame clones and drops some. The sample yields 40,000 to 45,000 clones, about 88% seen once. V lost 2 bases, J lost 1 base, and 6 bases lay in between. Germline CDR1 is MNHNY and CDR2 is SVGAGI (reference sequence). The CDR3 spans 13 residues. The source material was CD4+ T cells from peripheral blood mononuclear cells, sampled in the first trimester of pregnancy. This TCR derives from a female donor with multiple sclerosis, enrolled in a pregnancy study. The rearrangement uses TRBV6-6 and TRBJ2-7, with a possible D match to TRBD2 (6 bases). The CDR3 DNA sequence: TGTGCCAGCAGTTACGGACTATCCTACGAGCAGTACTTC. Protein: CASSYGLSYEQYF.